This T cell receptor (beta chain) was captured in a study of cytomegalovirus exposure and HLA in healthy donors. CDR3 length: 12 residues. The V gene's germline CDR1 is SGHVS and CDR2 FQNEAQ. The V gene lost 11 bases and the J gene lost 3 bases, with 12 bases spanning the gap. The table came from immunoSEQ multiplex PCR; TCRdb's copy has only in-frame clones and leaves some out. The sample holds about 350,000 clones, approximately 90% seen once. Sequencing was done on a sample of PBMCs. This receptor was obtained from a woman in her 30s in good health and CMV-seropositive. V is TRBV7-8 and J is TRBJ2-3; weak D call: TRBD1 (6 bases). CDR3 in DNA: TGTGCCGGGTCCAGGGGAACAGATACGCAGTATTTT. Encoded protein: CAGSRGTDTQYF.